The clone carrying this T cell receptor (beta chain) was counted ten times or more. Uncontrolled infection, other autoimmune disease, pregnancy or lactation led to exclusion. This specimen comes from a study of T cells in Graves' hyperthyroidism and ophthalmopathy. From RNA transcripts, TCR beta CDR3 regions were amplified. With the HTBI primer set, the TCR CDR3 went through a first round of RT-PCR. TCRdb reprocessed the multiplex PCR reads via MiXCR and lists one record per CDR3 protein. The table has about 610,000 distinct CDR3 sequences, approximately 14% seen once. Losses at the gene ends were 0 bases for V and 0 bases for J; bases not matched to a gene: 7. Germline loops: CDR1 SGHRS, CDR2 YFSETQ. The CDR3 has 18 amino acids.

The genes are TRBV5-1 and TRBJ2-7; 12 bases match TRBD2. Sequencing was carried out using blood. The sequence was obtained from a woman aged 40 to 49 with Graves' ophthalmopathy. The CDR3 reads CASSLVLAGGLFSYEQYF. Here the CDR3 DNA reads TGCGCCAGCAGCTTGGTACTAGCGGGAGGCCTATTCTCCTACGAGCAGTACTTC.